Listed here is a single T cell receptor beta chain. The CDR3 consists of 14 residues. V shed 2 bases and J shed 8 bases, with 13 bases lying between them. Per the germline V gene, CDR1 is MNHNS and CDR2 is SASEGT. These data come from a study of blood T cell repertoires in COVID-19. Sequencing was performed with immunoSEQ multiplex PCR; in TCRdb, only in-frame clones are kept and a portion is missing. The sample carries some 230,000 clones, about 80% recorded once. The V and J genes are TRBV6-1 and TRBJ2-4, with a tentative D call TRBD1 (5 bases). This receptor was identified in a woman aged 25-40 years who had recovered from COVID-19. The material sequenced was peripheral blood. The CDR3 DNA follows: TGTGCCAGCAGTGAATGGTCAGGGTGGGACATTCAGTACTTC. This gives the protein CASSEWSGWDIQYF.